This TCR beta chain was obtained from a study of OX40 agonist ivuxolimab in advanced cancers. Study-level background: Ivuxolimab was a fully human IgG2 agonistic monoclonal antibody targeting the costimulatory receptor OX40 (CD134). Of the roughly 54 patients in dose escalation, around 20 had hepatocellular carcinoma, around 15 had melanoma, 9 had renal cell carcinoma and 9 had head and neck cancer. Intravenous ivuxolimab was administered to patients every 2 weeks at six dose levels: 0.01, 0.1, 0.3, 1.5, 3 and 10 mg/kg. Partial responses occurred in three dose-escalation patients: two with cutaneous melanoma and one with hepatocellular carcinoma. The paper covers the monotherapy dose-escalation part of the phase I ivuxolimab trial, which included N of about 56 patients. In the dose-escalation cohort, around four fifths of patients were male, and the mean age was approximately 60 years with a range of roughly 23 to 90. The point of sequencing TCRbeta in the periphery was to test whether ivuxolimab changed TCR sequence diversity and drove clonal T-cell expansion. Prior anti-PD-1, anti-PD-L1 or anti-CTLA-4 therapy was permitted, and about two fifths of dose-escalation patients had received checkpoint inhibitors.

Note on this clone: What this receptor recognizes is not known. The record has no base qualities; no much larger clone is one base away.

V sheds 1 base and J sheds 0 bases, leaving 13 bases between their ends. Via the germline V gene, CDR1 is KGHSH and CDR2 LQKENI. Measured from the cysteine to the phenylalanine, the CDR3 is 16 residues long. Solely the CDR3 DNA is kept, with 48 bases framed from the first base. General findings and caveats noted by the study authors: The antigen specificity of the clonally expanded peripheral T cells was not determined. Low levels of normalized T-cell clonal expansion were also seen in some patients who did not respond. After ivuxolimab, expanded clones were on average more numerous among CD8+ T cells than among CD4+ T cells. At doses of 0.1 to 3.0 mg/kg, clonal expansion of both CD4+ and CD8+ T cells in blood was seen between baseline and week 6. In the 0.1-3.0 mg/kg groups, partial responders had among the lowest normalized peripheral clonal expansion, particularly in CD8+ T cells.

Genomic DNA was extracted from sorted cells for sequencing of the TCRbeta CDR3 region. The immunoSEQ Assay was used for sequencing of TCRbeta CDR3 regions. TCRdb mirrors the immuneACCESS table, restricted to in-frame sequences. Some clones are absent from its copies; in checked studies, under half trace to an unresolved V gene, and the reason for the others is unknown. A total of 55,000 to 75,000 clones appear in this sample, approximately 86% of them only once. Of the sample, 0.75% falls within the top ten clones. Patients with autoimmune disease history or receiving systemic immunosuppression were excluded from the trial. Peripheral blood for TCR sequencing was drawn from every dose cohort at baseline, at cycle 4 day 1 and at cycle 7 day 1. The samples were drawn from a first-in-human, open-label, multicenter phase I dose-escalation trial of ivuxolimab. Adults with locally advanced or metastatic head and neck squamous cell, hepatocellular, melanoma or renal cell carcinoma were enrolled in the trial. Before TCR sequencing, CD4+ T cells and CD8+ T cells from peripheral blood were sorted into separate populations.

The specimen comprised CD4+ or CD8+ T cells sorted from blood, sampled in a trial of the OX40 agonist ivuxolimab. The chain joins TRBV18 to TRBJ2-7, with the identity of the D gene unclear. The sequence derives from an adult with an advanced solid tumor such as melanoma, head and neck, liver or kidney cancer. The CDR3 reads as follows: CASSPRAAGSSYEQYF. The sequence in DNA is TGTGCCAGCTCACCACGGGCCGCCGGTAGCTCCTACGAGCAGTACTTC.